This is a list of T cell receptor beta chains from one sample in a study of human T cells and chemical hapten exposure. TCRdb re-derived calls from the RACE reads in MiXCR, one entry per CDR3 protein. The profile shows 150,000 to 200,000 distinct CDR3 sequences, around 30% of them singletons. This specimen consisted of whole blood, obtained in connection with sensitization to the hapten diphenylcyclopropenone (DPC). These receptors originate from a young woman with alopecia areata. Some clones in this sample may be carry-over from other donors' samples. Both conserved end residues are part of each CDR3. D genes are given only for firm matches. Not all rows give a size; the values are once, few, many and, for expanded clones, a class.

clone_size j_call v_call d_call cdr3_aa cdr3_nt
- TRBJ2-7 TRBV6-2/TRBV6-3 - CASRGTWQYF TGTGCCAGCCGAGGGACATGGCAGTACTTC
- TRBJ1-1 TRBV28 TRBD1 CASSTRLGDRGETEAFF TGTGCCAGCAGTACTAGACTCGGGGACAGGGGTGAAACTGAAGCTTTCTTT
- TRBJ2-1 TRBV27 - CASQNSYNEQFF TGTGCCAGTCAGAACTCCTACAATGAGCAGTTCTTC
- TRBJ1-3 TRBV12-3/TRBV12-4 - CASSLLGGHTIYF TGTGCCAGCAGTTTATTGGGTGGTCACACCATATATTTT
few TRBJ1-4 TRBV7-9 - CASEGPVGEKLFF TGTGCCAGCGAAGGTCCGGTTGGTGAAAAACTGTTTTTT
- TRBJ1-1 TRBV28 - CASTQGGQPNTEAFF TGTGCCAGCACCCAAGGTGGACAACCGAACACTGAAGCTTTCTTT
- TRBJ2-1 TRBV28 TRBD1 CASSTGVGEQFF TGTGCCAGCAGTACAGGGGTCGGTGAGCAGTTCTTC
few TRBJ2-2 TRBV4-3 - CASSQQGTGELFF TGCGCCAGCAGCCAACAGGGGACCGGGGAGCTGTTTTTT
many TRBJ1-5 TRBV6-6 - CASSYSREGSNQPQHF TGTGCCAGCAGTTACTCGAGGGAAGGGAGCAATCAGCCCCAGCATTTT
- TRBJ2-1 TRBV7-9 - CASSWGSNEQFF TGTGCCAGCAGCTGGGGGAGCAATGAGCAGTTCTTC
- TRBJ1-2 TRBV28 TRBD1 CASSRWGTGGAHYGYTF TGTGCCAGCAGCCGATGGGGGACAGGGGGCGCTCACTATGGCTACACCTTC
- TRBJ1-2 TRBV6-5 - CASSIDRSYGYTF TGTGCCAGCAGTATCGACAGGTCCTATGGCTACACCTTC
- TRBJ2-1 TRBV15 - CATSRDLPGVDNEQFF TGTGCCACCAGCAGAGATCTGCCAGGGGTGGACAATGAGCAGTTCTTC
few TRBJ1-6 TRBV28 TRBD1 CASSPGGFGYNSPLHF TGTGCCAGCAGCCCAGGGGGGTTTGGATATAATTCACCCCTCCACTTT
- TRBJ2-3 TRBV2 - CASSSERTNTDTQYF TGTGCCAGCAGTTCGGAGCGGACTAACACAGATACGCAGTATTTT
- TRBJ2-2 TRBV2 - CASSAGYTNGELFF TGTGCCAGCAGCGCGGGTTACACCAACGGGGAGCTGTTTTTT
- TRBJ2-2 TRBV27 TRBD1 CASRIRDRGAGELFF TGTGCCAGCAGGATCCGGGACAGGGGCGCCGGGGAGCTGTTTTTT
- TRBJ1-5 TRBV7-2 TRBD1 CASSSRTGGSYQPQHF TGTGCCAGCTCGAGTCGGACAGGGGGCTCTTATCAGCCCCAGCATTTT
- TRBJ2-3 TRBV2 TRBD2 CASSVTSGSGTDTQYF TGTGCCAGCAGTGTGACTAGCGGGAGTGGGACAGATACGCAGTATTTT
- TRBJ2-2 TRBV5-6 - CASSLAQSHTGELFF TGTGCCAGCAGCTTAGCCCAGAGCCACACCGGGGAGCTGTTTTTT
- TRBJ2-7 TRBV3-1 - CASSQDLIESYEQYF TGTGCCAGCAGCCAAGATCTCATAGAGTCCTACGAGCAGTACTTC
- TRBJ2-5 TRBV6-5 TRBD1 CASSTGTGGETQYF TGTGCCAGCAGTACCGGGACAGGGGGTGAGACCCAGTACTTC
few TRBJ2-1 TRBV12-3/TRBV12-4 TRBD2 CASSSLAGPYNEQFF TGTGCCAGCAGTTCCCTAGCGGGCCCCTACAATGAGCAGTTCTTC